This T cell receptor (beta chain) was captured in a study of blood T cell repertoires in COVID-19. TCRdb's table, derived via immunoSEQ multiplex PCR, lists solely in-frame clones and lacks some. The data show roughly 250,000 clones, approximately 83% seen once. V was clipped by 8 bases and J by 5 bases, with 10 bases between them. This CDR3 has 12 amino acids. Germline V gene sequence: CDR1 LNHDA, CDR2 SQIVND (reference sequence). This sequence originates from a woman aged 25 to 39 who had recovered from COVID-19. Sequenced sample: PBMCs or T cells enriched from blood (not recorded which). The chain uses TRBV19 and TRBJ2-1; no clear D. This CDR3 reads CASRENNNEQFF. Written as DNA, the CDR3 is TGTGCCAGTCGTGAGAATAACAATGAGCAGTTCTTC.